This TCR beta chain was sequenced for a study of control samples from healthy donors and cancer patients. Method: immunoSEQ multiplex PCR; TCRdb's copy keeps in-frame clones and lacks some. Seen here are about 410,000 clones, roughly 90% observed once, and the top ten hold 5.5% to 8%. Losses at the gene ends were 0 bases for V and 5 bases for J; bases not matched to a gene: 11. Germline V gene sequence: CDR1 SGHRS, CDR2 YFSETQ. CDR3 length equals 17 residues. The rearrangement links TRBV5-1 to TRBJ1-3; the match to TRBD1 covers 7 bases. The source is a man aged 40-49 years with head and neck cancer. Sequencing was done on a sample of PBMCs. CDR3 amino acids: CASSLGPQTGFRNTIYF. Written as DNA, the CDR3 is TGCGCCAGCAGCTTGGGCCCTCAGACAGGGTTCCGAAACACCATATATTTT.